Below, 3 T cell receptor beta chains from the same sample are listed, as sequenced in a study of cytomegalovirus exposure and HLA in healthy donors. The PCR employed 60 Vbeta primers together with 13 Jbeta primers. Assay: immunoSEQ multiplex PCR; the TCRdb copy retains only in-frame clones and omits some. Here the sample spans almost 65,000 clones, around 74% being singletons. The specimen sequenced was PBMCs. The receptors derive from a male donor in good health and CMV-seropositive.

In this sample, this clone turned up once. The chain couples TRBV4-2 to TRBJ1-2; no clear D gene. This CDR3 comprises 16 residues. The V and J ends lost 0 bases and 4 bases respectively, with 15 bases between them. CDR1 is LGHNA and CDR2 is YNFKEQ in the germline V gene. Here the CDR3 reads CASSQEKHSTPYGYTF. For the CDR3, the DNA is TGTGCCAGCAGCCAAGAAAAGCACAGTACACCCTATGGCTACACCTTC.

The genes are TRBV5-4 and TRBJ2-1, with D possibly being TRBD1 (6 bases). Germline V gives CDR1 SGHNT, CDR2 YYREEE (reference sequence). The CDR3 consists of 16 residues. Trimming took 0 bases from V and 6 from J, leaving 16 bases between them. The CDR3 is CASSLAVGGQSNEQFF. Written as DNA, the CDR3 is TGTGCCAGCAGCTTGGCTGTTGGGGGCCAGAGCAATGAGCAGTTCTTC.

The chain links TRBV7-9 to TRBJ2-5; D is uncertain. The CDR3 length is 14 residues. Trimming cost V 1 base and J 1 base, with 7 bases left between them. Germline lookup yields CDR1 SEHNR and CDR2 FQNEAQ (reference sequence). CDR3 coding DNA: TGTGCCAGCAGCTTAGTTCTATCCCAAGAGACCCAGTACTTC. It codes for CASSLVLSQETQYF. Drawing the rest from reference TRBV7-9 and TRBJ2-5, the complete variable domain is DTGVSQNPRHKITKRGQNVTFRCDPISEHNRLYWYRQTLGQGPEFLTYFQNEAQLEKSRLLSDRFSAERPKGSFSTLEIQRTEQGDSAMYLCASSLVLSQETQYFGPGTRLLVL.